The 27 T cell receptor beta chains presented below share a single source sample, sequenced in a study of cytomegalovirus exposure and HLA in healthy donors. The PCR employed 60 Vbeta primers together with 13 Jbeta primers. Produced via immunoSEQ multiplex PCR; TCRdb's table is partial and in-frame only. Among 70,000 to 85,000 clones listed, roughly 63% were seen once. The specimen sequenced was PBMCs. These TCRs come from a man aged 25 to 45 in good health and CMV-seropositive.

For the CDR3, the DNA is TGCGCCAGCAGCCTCAGCGGGGGCCAGGGAGATACGCAGTATTTT. Translating it yields CASSLSGGQGDTQYF. This chain uses TRBV4-1 with TRBJ2-3; the match to TRBD2 covers 8 bases. This CDR3 is built from 15 residues. Trimming at V came to 4 bases and at J to 5 bases, leaving 8 bases not matched to a gene. Germline assignment: CDR1 MGHRA and CDR2 YSYEKL.

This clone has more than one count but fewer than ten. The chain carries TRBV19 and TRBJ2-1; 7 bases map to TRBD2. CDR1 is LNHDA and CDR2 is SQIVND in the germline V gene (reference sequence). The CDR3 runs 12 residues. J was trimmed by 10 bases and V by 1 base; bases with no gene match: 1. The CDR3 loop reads CASSIAGGEQFF. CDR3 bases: TGTGCCAGTAGTATAGCGGGGGGAGAGCAGTTCTTC.

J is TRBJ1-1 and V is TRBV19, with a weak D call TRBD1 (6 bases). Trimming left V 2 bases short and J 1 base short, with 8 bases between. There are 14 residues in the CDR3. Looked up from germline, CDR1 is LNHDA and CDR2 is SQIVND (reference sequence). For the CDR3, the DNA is TGTGCCAGTAGTATATCGGGACAGAACACTGAAGCTTTCTTT. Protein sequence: CASSISGQNTEAFF.

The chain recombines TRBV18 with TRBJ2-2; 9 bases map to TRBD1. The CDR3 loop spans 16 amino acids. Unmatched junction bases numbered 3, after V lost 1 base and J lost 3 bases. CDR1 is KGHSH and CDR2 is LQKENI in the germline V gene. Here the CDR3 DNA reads TGTGCCAGCTCACCACAGACAGGGGGTTACACCGGGGAGCTGTTTTTT. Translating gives CASSPQTGGYTGELFF. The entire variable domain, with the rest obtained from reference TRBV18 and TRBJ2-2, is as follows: NAGVMQNPRHLVRRRGQEARLRCSPMKGHSHVYWYRQLPEEGLKFMVYLQKENIIDESGMPKERFSAEFPKEGPSILRIQQVVRGDSAAYFCASSPQTGGYTGELFFGEGSRLTVL.

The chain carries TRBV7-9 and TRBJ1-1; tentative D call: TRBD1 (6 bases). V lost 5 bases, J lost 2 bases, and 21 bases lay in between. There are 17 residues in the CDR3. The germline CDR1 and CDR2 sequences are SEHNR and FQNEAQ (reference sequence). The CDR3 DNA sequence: TGTGCCAGCAGCCAAGAAGACCCGGGACACCCTAACACTGAAGCTTTCTTT. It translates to CASSQEDPGHPNTEAFF.

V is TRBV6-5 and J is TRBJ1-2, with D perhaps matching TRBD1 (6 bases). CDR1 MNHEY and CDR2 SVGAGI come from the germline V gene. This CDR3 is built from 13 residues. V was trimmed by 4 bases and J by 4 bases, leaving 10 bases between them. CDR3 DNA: TGTGCCAGCAGTTTACAGGGTAGCTATGGCTACACCTTC. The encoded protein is CASSLQGSYGYTF.

The CDR3: CASSVGPPPGGELFF. The DNA for the CDR3 is TGTGCCAGCAGCGTAGGACCACCTCCCGGGGGGGAGCTGTTTTTT. The chain couples TRBV9 to TRBJ2-2; D remains unclear. V was pared by 0 bases and J by 8 bases, with 14 bases between. This CDR3 has 15 amino acids. Germline V CDR1 and CDR2: SGDLS, YYNGEE. Looking up the rest from reference TRBV9 and TRBJ2-2 gives the full variable domain: DSGVTQTPKHLITATGQRVTLRCSPRSGDLSVYWYQQSLDQGLQFLIQYYNGEERAKGNILERFSAQQFPDLHSELNLSSLELGDSALYFCASSVGPPPGGELFFGEGSRLTVL.

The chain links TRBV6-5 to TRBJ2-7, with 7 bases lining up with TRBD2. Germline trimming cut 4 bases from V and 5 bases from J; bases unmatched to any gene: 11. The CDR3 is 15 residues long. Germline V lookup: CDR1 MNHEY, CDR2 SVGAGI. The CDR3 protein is CASSSRREKRNEQYF. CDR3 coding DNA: TGTGCCAGCAGTTCCAGGCGGGAGAAACGTAACGAGCAGTACTTC.

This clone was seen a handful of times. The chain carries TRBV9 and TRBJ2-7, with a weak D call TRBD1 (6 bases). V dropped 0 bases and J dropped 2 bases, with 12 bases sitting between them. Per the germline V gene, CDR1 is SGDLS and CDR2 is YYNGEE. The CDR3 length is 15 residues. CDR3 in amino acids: CASSVDPGAAYEQYF. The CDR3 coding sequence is TGTGCCAGCAGCGTAGATCCAGGGGCCGCCTACGAGCAGTACTTC.

CDR3 DNA: TGTGCCAGCAGCTTAGAACTAGCGCGTATGACAGATACGCAGTATTTT. Translating gives CASSLELARMTDTQYF. The chain is built from TRBV7-6 and TRBJ2-3, with 7 nucleotides matching TRBD2. V lost 1 base and J lost 3; bases outside the gene matches: 7. The CDR3 is 16 amino acids. The germline CDR1 and CDR2 sequences are SGHVS and FNYEAQ.

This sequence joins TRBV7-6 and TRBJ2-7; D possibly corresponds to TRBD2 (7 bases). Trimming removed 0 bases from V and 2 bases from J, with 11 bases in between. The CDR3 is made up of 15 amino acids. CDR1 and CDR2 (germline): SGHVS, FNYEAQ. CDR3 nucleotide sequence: TGTGCCAGCAGCTTAGCGGGGGGGCTCACCTACGAGCAGTACTTC. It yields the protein CASSLAGGLTYEQYF.

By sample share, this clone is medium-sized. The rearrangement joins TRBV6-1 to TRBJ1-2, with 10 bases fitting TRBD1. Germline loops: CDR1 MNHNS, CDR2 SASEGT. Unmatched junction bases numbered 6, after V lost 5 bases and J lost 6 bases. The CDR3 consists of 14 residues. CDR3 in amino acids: CASSKRQGADGYTF. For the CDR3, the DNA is TGTGCCAGCAGTAAACGACAGGGGGCCGATGGCTACACCTTC.

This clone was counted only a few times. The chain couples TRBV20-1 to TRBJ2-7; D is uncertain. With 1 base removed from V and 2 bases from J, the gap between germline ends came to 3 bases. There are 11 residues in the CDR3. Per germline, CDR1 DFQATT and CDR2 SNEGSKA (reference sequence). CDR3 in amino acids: CSARVTYEQYF. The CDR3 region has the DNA TGCAGTGCTAGAGTTACCTACGAGCAGTACTTC.

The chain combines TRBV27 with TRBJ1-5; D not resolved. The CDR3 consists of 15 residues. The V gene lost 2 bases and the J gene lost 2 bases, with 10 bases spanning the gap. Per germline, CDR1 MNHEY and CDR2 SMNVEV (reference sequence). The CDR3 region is CASSLAGVGNQPQHF. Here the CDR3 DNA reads TGTGCCAGCAGTTTAGCGGGAGTCGGCAATCAGCCCCAGCATTTT.

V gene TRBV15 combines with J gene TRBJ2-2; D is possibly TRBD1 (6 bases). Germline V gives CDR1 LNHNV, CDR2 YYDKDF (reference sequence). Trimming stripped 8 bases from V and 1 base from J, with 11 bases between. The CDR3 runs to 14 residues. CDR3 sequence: CATRGQLNTGELFF. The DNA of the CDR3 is TGTGCCACCCGCGGACAGCTGAACACCGGGGAGCTGTTTTTT.

In DNA form, the CDR3 reads TGTGCCAGCAGCCAAGAATGGACTAGCTACTACGAGCAGTACTTC. Translating it yields CASSQEWTSYYEQYF. This chain connects TRBV4-2 to TRBJ2-7, with 8 bases identical to TRBD2. The V segment lost 0 bases and the J segment 3 bases; nucleotides outside the gene matches: 4. Per the germline V gene, CDR1 is LGHNA and CDR2 is YNFKEQ. The CDR3 extends over 15 amino acids.

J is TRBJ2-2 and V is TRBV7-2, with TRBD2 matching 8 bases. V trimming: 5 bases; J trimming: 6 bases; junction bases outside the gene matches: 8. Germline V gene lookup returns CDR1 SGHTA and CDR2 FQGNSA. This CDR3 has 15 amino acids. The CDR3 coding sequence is TGTGCCAGCAGCATCCAAAGCGGGAGTCCCGGGGAGCTGTTTTTT. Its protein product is CASSIQSGSPGELFF. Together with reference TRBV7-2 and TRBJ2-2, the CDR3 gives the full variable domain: GAGVSQSPSNKVTEKGKDVELRCDPISGHTALYWYRQSLGQGLEFLIYFQGNSAPDKSGLPSDRFSAERTGGSVSTLTIQRTQQEDSAVYLCASSIQSGSPGELFFGEGSRLTVL.

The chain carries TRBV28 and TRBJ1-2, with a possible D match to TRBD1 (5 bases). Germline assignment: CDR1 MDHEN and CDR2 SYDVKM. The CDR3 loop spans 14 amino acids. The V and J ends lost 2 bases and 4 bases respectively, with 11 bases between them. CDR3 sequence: CASSLGHQGYGYTF. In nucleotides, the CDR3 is TGTGCCAGCAGTTTAGGGCACCAGGGCTATGGCTACACCTTC.

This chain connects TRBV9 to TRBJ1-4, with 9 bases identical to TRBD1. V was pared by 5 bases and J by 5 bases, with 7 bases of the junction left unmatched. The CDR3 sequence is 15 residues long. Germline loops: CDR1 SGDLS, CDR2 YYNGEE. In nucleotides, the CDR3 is TGTGCCAGCAGTATAATGGGGACAGGGAATGAAAAACTGTTTTTT. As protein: CASSIMGTGNEKLFF.

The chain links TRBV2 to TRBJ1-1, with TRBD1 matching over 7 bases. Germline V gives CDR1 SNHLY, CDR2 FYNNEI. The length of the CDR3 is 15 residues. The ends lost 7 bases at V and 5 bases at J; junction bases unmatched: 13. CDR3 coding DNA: TGTGCCAGCAAAGAGTCCGGGACAGTAGGGACTGAAGCTTTCTTT. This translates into CASKESGTVGTEAFF.

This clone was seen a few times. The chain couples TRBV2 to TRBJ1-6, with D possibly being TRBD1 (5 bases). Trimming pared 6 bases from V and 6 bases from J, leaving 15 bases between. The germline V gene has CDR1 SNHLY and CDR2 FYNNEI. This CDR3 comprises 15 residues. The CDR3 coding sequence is TGTGCCAGCAGCGAATCCAGGGCACCTAATTCACCCCTCCACTTT. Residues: CASSESRAPNSPLHF.

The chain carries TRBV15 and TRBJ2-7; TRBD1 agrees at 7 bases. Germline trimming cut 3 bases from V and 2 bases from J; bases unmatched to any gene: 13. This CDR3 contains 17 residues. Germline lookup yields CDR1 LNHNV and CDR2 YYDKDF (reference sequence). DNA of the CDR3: TGTGCCACCAGCAGGAACCTACAGGGGTCCGATACCTACGAGCAGTACTTC. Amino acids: CATSRNLQGSDTYEQYF.

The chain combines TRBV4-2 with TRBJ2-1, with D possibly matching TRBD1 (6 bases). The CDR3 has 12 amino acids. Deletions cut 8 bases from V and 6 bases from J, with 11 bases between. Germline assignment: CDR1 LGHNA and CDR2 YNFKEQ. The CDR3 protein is CASSGQSNEQFF. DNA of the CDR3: TGTGCCAGCTCGGGACAAAGCAATGAGCAGTTCTTC.

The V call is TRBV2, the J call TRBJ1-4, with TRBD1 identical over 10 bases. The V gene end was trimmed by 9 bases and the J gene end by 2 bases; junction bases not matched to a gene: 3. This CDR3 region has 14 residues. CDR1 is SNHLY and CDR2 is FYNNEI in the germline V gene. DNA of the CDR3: TGTGCCAGGGGACAGGGGCTGACTAATGAAAAACTGTTTTTT. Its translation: CARGQGLTNEKLFF.

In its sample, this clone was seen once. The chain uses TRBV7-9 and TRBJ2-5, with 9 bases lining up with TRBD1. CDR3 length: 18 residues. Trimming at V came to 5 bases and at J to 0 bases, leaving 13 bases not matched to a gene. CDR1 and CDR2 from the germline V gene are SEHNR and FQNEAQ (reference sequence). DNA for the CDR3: TGTGCCAGCAGCCGATACCGAGGACAGGGGAAGTACCAAGAGACCCAGTACTTC. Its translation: CASSRYRGQGKYQETQYF.

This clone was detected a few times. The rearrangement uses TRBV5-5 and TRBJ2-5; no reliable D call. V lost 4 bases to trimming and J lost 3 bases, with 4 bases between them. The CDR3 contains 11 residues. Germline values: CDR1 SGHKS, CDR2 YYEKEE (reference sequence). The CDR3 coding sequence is TGTGCCAGCAGCGCGGAAGAGACCCAGTACTTC. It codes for CASSAEETQYF.

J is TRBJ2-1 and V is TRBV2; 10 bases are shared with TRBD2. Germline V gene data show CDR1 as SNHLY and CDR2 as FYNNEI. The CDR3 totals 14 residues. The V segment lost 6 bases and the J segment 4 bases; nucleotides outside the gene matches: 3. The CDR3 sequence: CASRRTSGYNEQFF. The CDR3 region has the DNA TGTGCCAGCAGGAGGACTAGCGGATACAATGAGCAGTTCTTC.